This is a list of T cell receptor beta chains from one sample in a study of PD-L1 blockade in urothelial cancer. Measured with immunoSEQ multiplex PCR; TCRdb has only the in-frame clones, and not every one. This table holds some 53,000 clones, 75% found once. Specimen: PBMCs, collected around atezolizumab (anti-PD-L1) treatment. The receptors shown here come from a man between 65 and 80 years old with urothelial cancer. Both conserved end residues are part of each CDR3. Each record gives: CDR3 DNA, CDR3 protein, clone size, J gene, CDR3 length, D gene, V gene. A D gene is named only where the DNA matches it firmly. Clone size is not always given. Where it is, it says once, few, many or a class for expanded clones.

DNA: TGTGCCAGCAGCTTATCGGCAGGCTACACAGATACGCAGTATTTT; CDR3: CASSLSAGYTDTQYF; size: few; J: TRBJ2-3; length: 15; D: -; V: TRBV7-3
DNA: TGTGCCAGCAGCTTACAACCCCAGACCGGGGTGGGCTACACCTTC; CDR3: CASSLQPQTGVGYTF; size: -; J: TRBJ1-2; length: 15; D: -; V: TRBV11-2
DNA: TGTGCCAGCAAACCTGAAGCGGGAGGGCCGCGGGAGCAGTACTTC; CDR3: CASKPEAGGPREQYF; size: -; J: TRBJ2-7; length: 15; D: TRBD2; V: TRBV5-4
DNA: TGTGCCAGCAGCCCCACTAAGGGACAGTGGGGCACAGATACGCAGTATTTT; CDR3: CASSPTKGQWGTDTQYF; size: -; J: TRBJ2-3; length: 17; D: TRBD1; V: TRBV7-9
DNA: TGCGCCAGCAGCCAAGTCGGGGGGGCGGATTATGGCTACACCTTC; CDR3: CASSQVGGADYGYTF; size: -; J: TRBJ1-2; length: 15; D: -; V: TRBV4-1
DNA: TGTGCCAGTAGTAAACGCACACAAGGACAGGGGGCAATCTATGGCTACACCTTC; CDR3: CASSKRTQGQGAIYGYTF; size: -; J: TRBJ1-2; length: 18; D: TRBD1; V: TRBV19
DNA: TGCGCCAGCAGCCAAGGCACCAGCGCAGATACGCAGTATTTT; CDR3: CASSQGTSADTQYF; size: -; J: TRBJ2-3; length: 14; D: -; V: TRBV4-3
DNA: TGTGCCAGCAGTTTATGGCAGGGTTGGGAGCAGTACTTC; CDR3: CASSLWQGWEQYF; size: few; J: TRBJ2-7; length: 13; D: -; V: TRBV28
DNA: TGCAGCGTCTTCGGACAGTCTACTAGCACAGATACGCAGTATTTT; CDR3: CSVFGQSTSTDTQYF; size: -; J: TRBJ2-3; length: 15; D: -; V: TRBV29-1
DNA: TGTGCCAGCAGACCCACCCCCACAGGGGAGCTGTTTTTT; CDR3: CASRPTPTGELFF; size: few; J: TRBJ2-2; length: 13; D: -; V: TRBV11-3
DNA: TGTGCCAGCAGCGCGTTAGCGGGGGTCGTATCTAGCACAGATACGCAGTATTTT; CDR3: CASSALAGVVSSTDTQYF; size: -; J: TRBJ2-3; length: 18; D: TRBD2; V: TRBV7-9
DNA: TGTGCCAGCAGTGGCGGGATTGGATCCTATGAGCAGTTCTTC; CDR3: CASSGGIGSYEQFF; size: few; J: TRBJ2-1; length: 14; D: -; V: TRBV2
DNA: TGTGCCAGCAGCTTGTCGCGACAGGGGGCTAAGGGCTACACCTTC; CDR3: CASSLSRQGAKGYTF; size: -; J: TRBJ1-2; length: 15; D: TRBD1; V: TRBV5-4
DNA: TGCGCCAGCAGCCAAGACTTGGGGCTAGCGGGGGAACCACAGGGTACGCAGTATTTT; CDR3: CASSQDLGLAGEPQGTQYF; size: -; J: TRBJ2-3; length: 19; D: TRBD2; V: TRBV4-3
DNA: TGCGCCAGCAGCTCGGGGACATTCAATTCACCCCTCCACTTT; CDR3: CASSSGTFNSPLHF; size: -; J: TRBJ1-6; length: 14; D: -; V: TRBV5-1
DNA: TGTGCCTGGTCGGCCGGGGGGTTCATGAACACTGAAGCTTTCTTT; CDR3: CAWSAGGFMNTEAFF; size: -; J: TRBJ1-1; length: 15; D: -; V: TRBV30
DNA: TGTGCCAGTAGTATCGGTTGGCAGCGAAGGAACACTGAAGCTTTCTTT; CDR3: CASSIGWQRRNTEAFF; size: -; J: TRBJ1-1; length: 16; D: -; V: TRBV19
DNA: TGTGCCAGGACTGGAAGCGCATCCTACGAGCAGTACTTC; CDR3: CARTGSASYEQYF; size: -; J: TRBJ2-7; length: 13; D: -; V: TRBV6-4
DNA: TGTGCCAGCAGCTCCTCCCACAGGGGGCTTACCACTGAAGCTTTCTTT; CDR3: CASSSSHRGLTTEAFF; size: -; J: TRBJ1-1; length: 16; D: TRBD1; V: TRBV5-6
DNA: TGTGCCAGCGGGACCGACAGGGCCTATGGCTACACCTTC; CDR3: CASGTDRAYGYTF; size: -; J: TRBJ1-2; length: 13; D: TRBD1; V: TRBV6-5
DNA: TGCAGTGCTTCTAGGGGTGATACGCAGTATTTT; CDR3: CSASRGDTQYF; size: -; J: TRBJ2-3; length: 11; D: -; V: TRBV20-1
DNA: TGCGCCAGCAAAATCCACAGGTTCACTACTGAAGCTTTCTTT; CDR3: CASKIHRFTTEAFF; size: -; J: TRBJ1-1; length: 14; D: -; V: TRBV5-1
DNA: TGTGCCAGCAGCTTAGGCGGGAGAAGGGCAGATACGCAGTATTTT; CDR3: CASSLGGRRADTQYF; size: -; J: TRBJ2-3; length: 15; D: TRBD2; V: TRBV11-3
DNA: TGTGCCTGGACCCCGGGTCGAAAGAACACTGAAGCTTTCTTT; CDR3: CAWTPGRKNTEAFF; size: few; J: TRBJ1-1; length: 14; D: -; V: TRBV30
DNA: TGTGCCAGCAGTGGGACTACAGGGGCTAATGAAAAACTGTTTTTT; CDR3: CASSGTTGANEKLFF; size: -; J: TRBJ1-4; length: 15; D: TRBD1; V: TRBV25-1
DNA: TGTGCCAGCAGCGTCGGCCTAGCGGGACACAATGAGCAGTTCTTC; CDR3: CASSVGLAGHNEQFF; size: -; J: TRBJ2-1; length: 15; D: TRBD2; V: TRBV6-1
DNA: TGTGCCAGCAGTTACGGCCAGGGGTCTGGAAACACCATATATTTT; CDR3: CASSYGQGSGNTIYF; size: -; J: TRBJ1-3; length: 15; D: -; V: TRBV6-5
DNA: TGTGCCAGCAGCCTTCAACAGGGGGTGCGAACCCAAGAGACCCAGTACTTC; CDR3: CASSLQQGVRTQETQYF; size: -; J: TRBJ2-5; length: 17; D: TRBD1; V: TRBV7-2
DNA: TGTGCCAGCAGCCCACTTCCGGGACTCTCCTACAATGAGCAGTTCTTC; CDR3: CASSPLPGLSYNEQFF; size: -; J: TRBJ2-1; length: 16; D: -; V: TRBV7-2
DNA: TGCGCCAGCAGTCAATCCGGGGCGGGAGCGGAGACCCAGTACTTC; CDR3: CASSQSGAGAETQYF; size: -; J: TRBJ2-5; length: 15; D: TRBD2; V: TRBV5-1
DNA: TGCGCCAGCAGCCGACTGATACCAGGGGACCTGAGGGGCAATCAGCCCCAGCATTTT; CDR3: CASSRLIPGDLRGNQPQHF; size: -; J: TRBJ1-5; length: 19; D: -; V: TRBV4-3
DNA: TGTGCCAGCAGCTTAAACCCCGGGACAGGGGGCATTGGCTACACCTTC; CDR3: CASSLNPGTGGIGYTF; size: -; J: TRBJ1-2; length: 16; D: TRBD1; V: TRBV7-6
DNA: TGTGCCAGCTCACCCTCCCAGCACAGGGTTGGAAACACCATATATTTT; CDR3: CASSPSQHRVGNTIYF; size: -; J: TRBJ1-3; length: 16; D: -; V: TRBV18
DNA: TGTGCCAGCAGCTTAAGTTTAGGTGGGGAAGCGGACAATGAGCAGTTCTTC; CDR3: CASSLSLGGEADNEQFF; size: once; J: TRBJ2-1; length: 17; D: -; V: TRBV7-8
DNA: TGTGCCAGCAGCTTCAGGGCTAGCGGGGGCCGAGGCGATGAGCAGTTCTTC; CDR3: CASSFRASGGRGDEQFF; size: -; J: TRBJ2-1; length: 17; D: TRBD2; V: TRBV7-9
DNA: TGTGCCAGCAGACGCGGTAGCTCCTACAATGAGCAGTTCTTC; CDR3: CASRRGSSYNEQFF; size: once; J: TRBJ2-1; length: 14; D: -; V: TRBV11-3
DNA: TGTGCCTGGGGTAGCGGGAGACCCTCCTACGAGCAGTACTTC; CDR3: CAWGSGRPSYEQYF; size: once; J: TRBJ2-7; length: 14; D: TRBD2; V: TRBV30
DNA: TGTGCCAGCAGCATCGGACTATTGAGCTCCTATAATTCACCCCTCCACTTT; CDR3: CASSIGLLSSYNSPLHF; size: -; J: TRBJ1-6; length: 17; D: -; V: TRBV14
DNA: TGCGCCAGCAGCCAAGTCACGAGAGCTCTTTCAGCCAAAAACATTCAGTACTTC; CDR3: CASSQVTRALSAKNIQYF; size: -; J: TRBJ2-4; length: 18; D: -; V: TRBV4-1
DNA: TGTGCCAGCAGCCAGGGCGGGGTACGGACCTACGAGCAGTACTTC; CDR3: CASSQGGVRTYEQYF; size: once; J: TRBJ2-7; length: 15; D: -; V: TRBV7-2
DNA: TGTGCCAGCAGCTTCCAGGGCATGGGCACCGGGGAGCTGTTTTTT; CDR3: CASSFQGMGTGELFF; size: -; J: TRBJ2-2; length: 15; D: -; V: TRBV11-2
DNA: TGTGCCAGCAGTGTTCCCTCTAGCGTAGATACGCAGTATTTT; CDR3: CASSVPSSVDTQYF; size: -; J: TRBJ2-3; length: 14; D: -; V: TRBV6-1
DNA: TGTGCCAGTTTGGGCCTAGCGGGAGGGCCGGGCACAGATACGCAGTATTTT; CDR3: CASLGLAGGPGTDTQYF; size: -; J: TRBJ2-3; length: 17; D: TRBD2; V: TRBV28
DNA: TGTGCCATCAGTGAGGGCACAGGAACCTACGAGCAGTACTTC; CDR3: CAISEGTGTYEQYF; size: few; J: TRBJ2-7; length: 14; D: -; V: TRBV10-3
DNA: TGCGCCAGCAGCCCCCGGACTAGCGGGCCTTCAGATACGCAGTATTTT; CDR3: CASSPRTSGPSDTQYF; size: -; J: TRBJ2-3; length: 16; D: TRBD2; V: TRBV5-1
DNA: TGTGCCAGTCAAAGCGAAAAAAATTCACCCCTCCACTTT; CDR3: CASQSEKNSPLHF; size: -; J: TRBJ1-6; length: 13; D: -; V: TRBV19
DNA: TGTGCCTGGAGCCCCCCGGGACAGGGTGCCAAATGCTTTTTT; CDR3: CAWSPPGQGAKCFF; size: -; J: TRBJ1-4; length: 14; D: TRBD1; V: TRBV30
DNA: TGTGCCAGCAGCTCTTACATGGAGCAGTTCTTC; CDR3: CASSSYMEQFF; size: -; J: TRBJ2-1; length: 11; D: -; V: TRBV6-6
DNA: TGTGCCAGCAGCCGACGACAGCGGGAGGGAAGCACAGATACGCAGTATTTT; CDR3: CASSRRQREGSTDTQYF; size: -; J: TRBJ2-3; length: 17; D: TRBD2; V: TRBV14
DNA: TGTGCCAGCAGTGAAGCCGTAGCCGGACAGCTCTATGGCTACACCTTC; CDR3: CASSEAVAGQLYGYTF; size: once; J: TRBJ1-2; length: 16; D: -; V: TRBV2
DNA: TGTGCCAGCAGCTCGGGGGCCTACGAGCAGTACTTC; CDR3: CASSSGAYEQYF; size: -; J: TRBJ2-7; length: 12; D: -; V: TRBV5-4
DNA: TGCGCCAGCAGCTTGGCGGTCCTGAACACTGAAGCTTTCTTT; CDR3: CASSLAVLNTEAFF; size: -; J: TRBJ1-1; length: 14; D: -; V: TRBV5-1
DNA: TGTGCCAGCAGCCGAGGCGGGAGGCCTAGCACAGATACGCAGTATTTT; CDR3: CASSRGGRPSTDTQYF; size: -; J: TRBJ2-3; length: 16; D: TRBD2; V: TRBV11-1
DNA: TGTGCCAGCAGCTTTAGACAGGGAAACACTGAAGCTTTCTTT; CDR3: CASSFRQGNTEAFF; size: -; J: TRBJ1-1; length: 14; D: TRBD1; V: TRBV11-1
DNA: TGTGCCAGCAGTTTTTCGGATGAGCAGTTCTTC; CDR3: CASSFSDEQFF; size: -; J: TRBJ2-1; length: 11; D: -; V: TRBV27
DNA: TGTGCCAGCAGCTCCCGCCCGGGGGTCAGGGGGAACGGCCCTGGGGCCAACGTCCTGACTTTC; CDR3: CASSSRPGVRGNGPGANVLTF; size: -; J: TRBJ2-6; length: 21; D: -; V: TRBV9
DNA: TGTGCCAGCTCACCGACTAGCGGGAGGGAATACGAGCAGTACTTC; CDR3: CASSPTSGREYEQYF; size: -; J: TRBJ2-7; length: 15; D: TRBD2; V: TRBV18